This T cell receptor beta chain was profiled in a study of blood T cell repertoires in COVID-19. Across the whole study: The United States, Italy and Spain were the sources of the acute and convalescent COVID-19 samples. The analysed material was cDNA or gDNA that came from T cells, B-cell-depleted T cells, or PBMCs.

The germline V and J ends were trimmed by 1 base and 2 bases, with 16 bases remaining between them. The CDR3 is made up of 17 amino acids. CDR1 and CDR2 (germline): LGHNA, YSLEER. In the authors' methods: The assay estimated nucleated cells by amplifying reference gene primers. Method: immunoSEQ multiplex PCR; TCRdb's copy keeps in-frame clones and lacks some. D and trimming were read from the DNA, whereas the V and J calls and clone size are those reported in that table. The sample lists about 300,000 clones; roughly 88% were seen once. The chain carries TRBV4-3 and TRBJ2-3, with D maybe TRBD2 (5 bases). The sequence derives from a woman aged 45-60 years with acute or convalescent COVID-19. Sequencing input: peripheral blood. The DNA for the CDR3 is TGCGCCAGCAGCCAAGTCGCAACTGAGGACTCCACAGATACGCAGTATTTT. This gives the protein CASSQVATEDSTDTQYF.